A single sample gave rise to the 4 T cell receptor beta chains below, sequenced in a study of CD8 T cells in Susac syndrome. Random hexamers were used to reverse transcribe an amount of roughly 0.45 to 1 ug RNA. TCRdb used MiXCR to reprocess the immunoSEQ multiplex PCR reads, holding one entry per CDR3 protein. The sample has about 300,000 distinct CDR3 sequences; roughly 85% are singletons. The sequenced sample consisted of CD8+ T cells from PBMCs. These receptors were collected from a human donor with multiple sclerosis.

This clonotype is a singleton in its sample. The chain recombines TRBV7-2 with TRBJ2-3; D is possibly TRBD1 (6 bases). Germline lookup yields CDR1 SGHTA and CDR2 FQGNSA. The CDR3 contains 16 residues. The V end lost 6 bases, the J end lost 6 bases, and 22 bases lay between the germline ends. In nucleotides, the CDR3 is TGTGCCAGCAGTCCGAGCCAGGGGCTTTTGAGTGATACGCAGTATTTT. Its protein is CASSPSQGLLSDTQYF.

Written as DNA, the CDR3 is TGTGCCAGCAGTTTGGAACCGGGGAGCAATCAGCCCCAGCATTTT. It specifies CASSLEPGSNQPQHF. The rearrangement joins TRBV27 to TRBJ1-5; D is uncertain. From germline, CDR1 is MNHEY and CDR2 SMNVEV (reference sequence). This CDR3 is 15 amino acids long. V dropped 3 bases and J dropped 1 base, with 10 bases sitting between them.

To note about this clonotype: One end of the junction does not line up with germline, which may come from a read error. The gene calls are TRBV6-5 and TRBJ2-1; 9 bases fit TRBD2. This CDR3 region has 13 residues. CDR1 and CDR2 from the germline V gene are MNHEY and SVGAGI. CDR3 region: CASSSLAGDERFF. In DNA, the CDR3 is TGTGCCAGCAGTTCTTTAGCGGGGGATGAGCGGTTCTTC.

The CDR3 protein is CASSLGDLLGSWQYF. For the CDR3, the DNA is TGTGCCAGCAGCTTAGGGGATCTGTTGGGGTCTTGGCAGTACTTC. V usage is TRBV13 and J usage is TRBJ2-7; D is unclear. V dropped 0 bases and J dropped 9 bases, with 18 bases sitting between them. The CDR3 covers 15 residues. The germline gives CDR1 PRHDT, CDR2 FYEKMQ (reference sequence).